A single sample is the source of the 30 T cell receptor beta chains below, sequenced in a study of shared clonotypes between healthy human individuals. Here immunoSEQ multiplex PCR was the method, and the copy in TCRdb shows in-frame clones only, minus some. The data show about 2 million clones, 85% to 95% seen once. It was CD45RO-negative cells, positively selected for CCR7, that made up naive CD8 cells, with terminally differentiated effector memory CD45RA+ cells excluded. What was sequenced was naive CD8+ T cells sorted from blood. Receptors originate from a man between 18 and 35 years old in good health.

Regarding this clone: This sample also contains other DNA sequences that code for the same CDR3. The V call is TRBV5-1, the J call TRBJ2-7, with D maybe TRBD2 (7 bases). The V gene's germline CDR1 is SGHRS and CDR2 YFSETQ. The CDR3 totals 14 residues. V lost 0 bases, J lost 4 bases, and 11 bases lay in between. The CDR3 reads CASSLEGGLYEQYF. In DNA form, the CDR3 reads TGCGCCAGCAGCTTGGAGGGGGGGCTGTACGAGCAGTACTTC.

The chain employs TRBV6-1 and TRBJ1-6; 10 bases fit TRBD1. J was trimmed by 9 bases and V by 6 bases; bases with no gene match: 8. This CDR3 region has 15 residues. Germline V CDR1 and CDR2: MNHNS, SASEGT. The CDR3 loop is CASREWGQGFSPLHF. DNA for the CDR3: TGTGCCAGCAGGGAATGGGGACAGGGGTTTTCACCCCTCCACTTT.

As to this clone: Other DNA sequences in the sample encode the same CDR3. The chain carries TRBV7-9 and TRBJ2-7; D not resolved. The length of the CDR3 is 12 residues. V dropped 3 bases and J dropped 6 bases, with 9 bases sitting between them. Germline CDR1 is SEHNR and CDR2 is FQNEAQ (reference sequence). CDR3 coding DNA: TGTGCCAGCAGCTTCGGAGATGGCGAGCAGTACTTC. Translating it yields CASSFGDGEQYF.

To note about this clone: At the DNA level, this CDR3 is encoded by other sequences in the same sample as well. The DNA for the CDR3 is TGTGCCAGCAGTCCTGGGTACAATGAGCAGTTCTTC. Translating it yields CASSPGYNEQFF. The chain employs TRBV27 and TRBJ2-1; D not certain. Germline CDR1 reads MNHEY; CDR2 reads SMNVEV (reference sequence). The CDR3 is made up of 12 amino acids. Trimming cost V 5 bases and J 4 bases, with 6 bases left between them.

This chain joins TRBV27 and TRBJ1-2; 7 positions agree with TRBD1. CDR1 and CDR2 (germline): MNHEY, SMNVEV (reference sequence). The ends lost 3 bases at V and 0 bases at J; junction bases unmatched: 4. This CDR3 is built from 15 residues. CDR3 DNA sequence: TGTGCCAGCAGTTTGGCCGGGACAGCTAACTATGGCTACACCTTC. It translates to CASSLAGTANYGYTF.

The chain recombines TRBV11-2 with TRBJ2-7; D possibly corresponds to TRBD1 (5 bases). The CDR3 is 13 residues long. Germline V gene sequence: CDR1 SGHAT, CDR2 FQNNGV. Trimming shortened V by 4 bases and J by 5 bases, and 12 bases separated the two germline ends. The CDR3 sequence: CASSSQRGHEQYF. The CDR3, as DNA: TGTGCCAGCAGCTCCCAAAGGGGCCACGAGCAGTACTTC.

The chain joins TRBV7-8 to TRBJ1-1; D is ambiguous. CDR1 and CDR2 (germline): SGHVS, FQNEAQ. The length of the CDR3 is 15 residues. Trimming cost V 0 bases and J 4 bases, with 12 bases left between them. The CDR3 nucleotides are TGTGCCAGCAGCTTAGCGGGGTATTTTTTCACTGAAGCTTTCTTT. It specifies CASSLAGYFFTEAFF.

The chain joins TRBV27 to TRBJ2-7; 7 bases are shared with TRBD2. The ends lost 3 bases at V and 5 bases at J; junction bases unmatched: 7. From germline, CDR1 is MNHEY and CDR2 SMNVEV (reference sequence). The CDR3 sequence is 14 residues long. CDR3 residues: CASSFWGGVDEQYF. In nucleotides, the CDR3 is TGTGCCAGCAGTTTTTGGGGGGGGGTCGACGAGCAGTACTTC.

The chain combines TRBV28 with TRBJ2-5; 11 bases fit TRBD2. This CDR3 is built from 17 residues. V gave up 6 bases and J gave up 4 bases; unmatched junction bases: 13. Germline V lookup: CDR1 MDHEN, CDR2 SYDVKM. The CDR3 here is CASSLLAGVILGETQYF. CDR3 in DNA: TGTGCCAGCAGCCTACTAGCGGGAGTAATATTAGGAGAGACCCAGTACTTC.

The chain employs TRBV7-9 and TRBJ1-2, with D unclear. V gave up 5 bases and J gave up 8 bases, with 21 bases separating them. Germline V gives CDR1 SEHNR, CDR2 FQNEAQ (reference sequence). The CDR3 length is 15 residues. The CDR3 loop reads CASSEEGFLAGGYTF. For the CDR3, the DNA is TGTGCCAGCAGCGAGGAAGGGTTCTTGGCGGGGGGCTACACCTTC. Variable domain in full (rest from reference TRBV7-9 and TRBJ1-2): DTGVSQNPRHKITKRGQNVTFRCDPISEHNRLYWYRQTLGQGPEFLTYFQNEAQLEKSRLLSDRFSAERPKGSFSTLEIQRTEQGDSAMYLCASSEEGFLAGGYTFGSGTRLTVV.

CDR3 nucleotide sequence: TGTGCCAGCAGCGCCAAGGGAGGCGCTGAAGCTTTCTTT. Its translation is CASSAKGGAEAFF. The V call is TRBV7-9, the J call TRBJ1-1; unclear D gene. Deletions cut 5 bases from V and 6 bases from J, with 13 bases between. CDR1 and CDR2 (germline): SEHNR, FQNEAQ (reference sequence). This CDR3 is built from 13 residues. Drawing the rest from reference TRBV7-9 and TRBJ1-1, the complete variable domain is DTGVSQNPRHKITKRGQNVTFRCDPISEHNRLYWYRQTLGQGPEFLTYFQNEAQLEKSRLLSDRFSAERPKGSFSTLEIQRTEQGDSAMYLCASSAKGGAEAFFGQGTRLTVV.

The CDR3 loop reads CASSTLGRAPLHF. CDR3 sequence (DNA): TGTGCCAGCAGTACCCTGGGGAGAGCACCCCTCCACTTT. The J gene is TRBJ1-6, the V gene TRBV27; D gene ambiguous. V lost 5 bases, J lost 11 bases, and 13 bases lay in between. Germline V gene data show CDR1 as MNHEY and CDR2 as SMNVEV (reference sequence). The CDR3 runs 13 residues.

This clone was found once. The chain combines TRBV18 with TRBJ2-7, with 8 bases lining up with TRBD1. V shed 0 bases, J shed 0 bases, and the junction held 4 bases outside the gene matches. Looked up from germline, CDR1 is KGHSH and CDR2 is LQKENI. The length of the CDR3 is 16 residues. The CDR3 here is CASSPPVQGDSYEQYF. The CDR3 region has the DNA TGTGCCAGCTCACCACCGGTACAGGGGGACTCCTACGAGCAGTACTTC.

The V and J genes are TRBV27 and TRBJ2-2; TRBD2 matches 8 bases. The V gene's germline CDR1 is MNHEY and CDR2 SMNVEV (reference sequence). J lost 1 base, V lost 8 bases, and 9 bases had no gene match. This CDR3 has 16 amino acids. CDR3 amino acids: CASAPGRGGNTGELFF. Written as DNA, the CDR3 is TGTGCCAGCGCCCCGGGTCGGGGGGGGAACACCGGGGAGCTGTTTTTT.

This chain connects TRBV9 to TRBJ2-7, with TRBD1 matching 7 bases. V was clipped by 0 bases and J by 6 bases; unmatched bases: 15. This CDR3 contains 17 residues. The V gene's germline CDR1 is SGDLS and CDR2 YYNGEE. CDR3 coding DNA: TGTGCCAGCAGCGTAGGGACAGGCGAGGACCCACTACGCGAGCAGTACTTC. Its translation: CASSVGTGEDPLREQYF. Complete variable domain (other parts from reference TRBV9 and TRBJ2-7): DSGVTQTPKHLITATGQRVTLRCSPRSGDLSVYWYQQSLDQGLQFLIQYYNGEERAKGNILERFSAQQFPDLHSELNLSSLELGDSALYFCASSVGTGEDPLREQYFGPGTRLTVT.

The sample holds one count of this clone. The sample carries other DNA sequences with the same CDR3. The chain joins TRBV19 to TRBJ2-7; maybe TRBD1 (5 bases). Germline CDR1 LNHDA, CDR2 SQIVND (reference sequence). V was trimmed by 6 bases and J by 4 bases, leaving 7 bases between them. The CDR3 is 11 amino acids. In DNA form, the CDR3 reads TGTGCCAGTAGCGACAGTTACGAGCAGTACTTC. It translates to CASSDSYEQYF. The variable domain in full, completed from reference TRBV19 and TRBJ2-7, reads DGGITQSPKYLFRKEGQNVTLSCEQNLNHDAMYWYRQDPGQGLRLIYYSQIVNDFQKGDIAEGYSVSREKKESFPLTVTSAQKNPTAFYLCASSDSYEQYFGPGTRLTVT.

The chain carries TRBV6-1 and TRBJ2-7; TRBD2 matches at 7 bases. CDR1 is MNHNS and CDR2 is SASEGT in the germline V gene. Trimming at V came to 5 bases and at J to 2 bases, leaving 6 bases not matched to a gene. The CDR3 length is 14 residues. CDR3 region: CASSQRGGPYEQYF. In DNA form, the CDR3 reads TGTGCCAGCAGTCAGCGGGGAGGACCCTACGAGCAGTACTTC.

This chain links TRBV14 with TRBJ1-5, with D unresolved. This CDR3 region has 15 residues. Germline assignment: CDR1 SGHDN and CDR2 FVKESK. Trimming pared 4 bases from V and 0 bases from J, leaving 10 bases between. CDR3 DNA sequence: TGTGCCAGCAGCCCTATGAAACATAGCAATCAGCCCCAGCATTTT. This sequence encodes CASSPMKHSNQPQHF.

This clone was recorded only once. The sample has other DNA sequences that encode this CDR3 too. J is TRBJ2-1 and V is TRBV27, with D tentatively TRBD1 (6 bases). Per the germline V gene, CDR1 is MNHEY and CDR2 is SMNVEV (reference sequence). This CDR3 comprises 12 residues. Trimming took 6 bases from V and 6 from J, leaving 9 bases between them. The CDR3 nucleotides read TGTGCCAGCAGCCCAGGGGCCAATGAGCAGTTCTTC. Amino acid sequence: CASSPGANEQFF.

The chain joins TRBV2 to TRBJ1-1; no clear D. Germline assignment: CDR1 SNHLY and CDR2 FYNNEI. Trimming took off 7 bases at V and 10 bases at J, with 19 bases between the two ends. The CDR3 totals 13 residues. The CDR3 nucleotides are TGTGCCAGCACCCCGGTAGAGGAAATGTCAGCTTTCTTT. This gives the protein CASTPVEEMSAFF. Using reference TRBV2 and TRBJ1-1 for the parts outside the CDR3, the full variable domain is EPEVTQTPSHQVTQMGQEVILRCVPISNHLYFYWYRQILGQKVEFLVSFYNNEISEKSEIFDDQFSVERPDGSNFTLKIRSTKLEDSAMYFCASTPVEEMSAFFGQGTRLTVV.

In its sample, this clone was seen once. V gene TRBV7-6 combines with J gene TRBJ2-3; D is unclear. Germline CDR1 reads SGHVS; CDR2 reads FNYEAQ. The CDR3 is 15 amino acids. Trimming stripped 1 base from V and 6 bases from J, with 14 bases between. The CDR3 region is CASSLDPYPRDTQYF. CDR3 DNA: TGTGCCAGCAGCTTAGATCCCTACCCTAGGGATACGCAGTATTTT.

This rearrangement joins TRBV11-2 to TRBJ2-3; D remains unclear. CDR3 length: 13 residues. Germline CDR1 is SGHAT and CDR2 is FQNNGV. Between the trimmed V and J ends, which lost 5 bases and 2 bases, there was a span of 8 bases. This CDR3 reads CASSPHITDTQYF. In DNA form, the CDR3 reads TGTGCCAGCAGCCCCCACATCACAGATACGCAGTATTTT.

The chain recombines TRBV29-1 with TRBJ1-5; D unresolved. Germline CDR1 is SQVTM and CDR2 is ANQGSEA. The CDR3 covers 12 residues. V lost 6 bases and J lost 5, with 11 bases in between. Here the CDR3 reads CSVESNDQPQHF. The CDR3 bases are TGCAGCGTCGAAAGCAACGATCAGCCCCAGCATTTT.

Details on this clone: This sample includes further DNA sequences coding for the same CDR3. The chain is built from TRBV11-2 and TRBJ2-7; 12 nucleotides agree with TRBD2. V shed 1 base and J 4 bases; nucleotides not matched to a gene: 5. This CDR3 is 16 amino acids long. Germline loops: CDR1 SGHAT, CDR2 FQNNGV. Here the CDR3 DNA reads TGTGCCAGCAGCTTAGTAGGCCTAGCGGGGGGGTACGAGCAGTACTTC. This codes for CASSLVGLAGGYEQYF.

The chain links TRBV7-8 to TRBJ1-5, with 9 bases matching TRBD1. The ends lost 4 bases at V and 2 bases at J; junction bases unmatched: 9. Germline loops: CDR1 SGHVS, CDR2 FQNEAQ. This CDR3 has 17 amino acids. CDR3 nucleotides: TGTGCCAGCAGCTCTGCGACAGGGGGTGAGGGCAATCAGCCCCAGCATTTT. Protein product: CASSSATGGEGNQPQHF.

Details on this clone: The same CDR3 arises from other DNA sequences in this sample as well. The chain recombines TRBV9 with TRBJ1-2, with TRBD1 matching 9 bases. Germline CDR1 and CDR2: SGDLS and YYNGEE. The CDR3 has 15 residues. Trimming cost V 0 bases and J 2 bases; bases outside gene matches: 2. CDR3 nucleotides: TGTGCCAGCAGCGTAGCCGGGACAGGGAACTATGGCTACACCTTC. Translating gives CASSVAGTGNYGYTF. The whole variable domain, filled in from reference TRBV9 and TRBJ1-2, reads DSGVTQTPKHLITATGQRVTLRCSPRSGDLSVYWYQQSLDQGLQFLIQYYNGEERAKGNILERFSAQQFPDLHSELNLSSLELGDSALYFCASSVAGTGNYGYTFGSGTRLTVV.

The rearrangement joins TRBV7-9 to TRBJ1-1, with a tentative D call TRBD1 (5 bases). This CDR3 has 15 amino acids. The V gene lost 0 bases and the J gene lost 6 bases, with 14 bases spanning the gap. The germline CDR1 and CDR2 sequences are SEHNR and FQNEAQ (reference sequence). CDR3 in amino acids: CASSLASGGNAEAFF. The CDR3 DNA reads TGTGCCAGCAGCTTAGCGTCGGGGGGAAATGCTGAAGCTTTCTTT.

As for this clone: The same CDR3 is also encoded by other DNA sequences in this sample. V and J are TRBV28 and TRBJ2-2, with TRBD1 matching over 8 bases. Germline CDR1 MDHEN, CDR2 SYDVKM. After removal of 6 bases from V and 4 bases from J, the junction contained 7 bases not matched to a gene. The CDR3 totals 15 residues. The DNA of the CDR3 is TGTGCCAGCAGCCTTACAGGGGGGAGCACCGGGGAGCTGTTTTTT. Protein sequence: CASSLTGGSTGELFF.

This chain's CDR3 is CASSLDRGFGSQYF. The CDR3 DNA sequence: TGTGCCAGCAGTTTAGACAGGGGCTTCGGTTCTCAGTACTTC. This chain uses TRBV27 with TRBJ2-5, with 8 bases identical to TRBD1. Germline values: CDR1 MNHEY, CDR2 SMNVEV (reference sequence). The CDR3 contains 14 residues. The ends lost 2 bases at V and 11 bases at J; junction bases unmatched: 10.

The chain couples TRBV7-9 to TRBJ1-4, with 7 bases aligning to TRBD1. The CDR3 covers 17 residues. CDR1 SEHNR and CDR2 FQNEAQ come from the germline V gene (reference sequence). Trimming removed 2 bases from V and 2 bases from J; junction bases left unmatched: 8. CDR3 nucleotides: TGTGCCAGCAGCTTACTCAACAGGGGATATACTAATGAAAAACTGTTTTTT. It is translated as CASSLLNRGYTNEKLFF.